This TCR beta chain is from a study of cytomegalovirus exposure and HLA in healthy donors. In the study overall: Within an early data release were tens of millions of unique TCRs drawn from HLA-typed donors.

Turning to this clone: Its antigen is unknown.

CDR3 length: 15 residues. The V gene's germline CDR1 is MNHEY and CDR2 SVGAGI. Trimming took off 2 bases at V and 0 bases at J, with 8 bases between the two ends. The PCR ran on 60 Vbeta and 13 Jbeta primers. Profiled with immunoSEQ multiplex PCR; TCRdb holds only in-frame clones, not every one. The sample has about 160,000 clones; about 60% are singletons. Findings of the study overall: One later analysis reportedly identified an Asian-associated ancestry cluster that showed fewer N-insertions than the approximately 670-donor mean. Many donors carried some public TCRs, although rarity characterized most TCR sequences. Relative to equally common others, HLA-associated TCR beta chains showed greater clonal expansion in a later analysis.

The specimen was PBMCs. V usage is TRBV6-5 and J usage is TRBJ2-1; D is uncertain. The TCR originated in a woman aged 60-70 years in good health and CMV-seropositive. Here the CDR3 DNA reads TGTGCCAGCAGTTACGAGATTAGCTCCTACAATGAGCAGTTCTTC. This codes for CASSYEISSYNEQFF.